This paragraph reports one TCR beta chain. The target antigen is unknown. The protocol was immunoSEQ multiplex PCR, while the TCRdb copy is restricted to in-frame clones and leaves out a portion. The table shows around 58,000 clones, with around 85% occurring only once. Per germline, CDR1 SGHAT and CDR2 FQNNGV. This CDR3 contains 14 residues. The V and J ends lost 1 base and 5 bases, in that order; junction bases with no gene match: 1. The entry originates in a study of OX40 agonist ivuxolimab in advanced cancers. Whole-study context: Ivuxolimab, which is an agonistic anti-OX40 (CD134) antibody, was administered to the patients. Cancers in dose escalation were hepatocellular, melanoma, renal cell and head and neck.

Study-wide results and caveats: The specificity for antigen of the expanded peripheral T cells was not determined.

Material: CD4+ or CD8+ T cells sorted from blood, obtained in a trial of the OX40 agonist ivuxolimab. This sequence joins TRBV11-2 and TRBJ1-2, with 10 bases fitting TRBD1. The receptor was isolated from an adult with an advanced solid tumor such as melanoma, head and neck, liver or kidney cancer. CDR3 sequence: CASSLGTGGYGYTF. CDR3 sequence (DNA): TGTGCCAGCAGCTTAGGGACAGGGGGGTATGGCTACACCTTC.